This T cell receptor (beta chain) was captured in a study of a mutant IDH1 vaccine in newly diagnosed glioma. The CDR3 extends over 14 amino acids. Germline V CDR1 and CDR2: SNHLY, FYNNEI. The V end lost 4 bases, the J end lost 7 bases, and 11 bases lay between the germline ends. Time point denoted: baseline, week 1 (first vaccination visit). The treatment denotes: pre-vaccination baseline after standard-of-care therapy. Produced via immunoSEQ multiplex PCR; TCRdb's table is partial and in-frame only. Of approximately 92,000 clones in the sample, roughly 85% were seen once. This TCR derives from a woman aged 50 to 60 with glioma. This rearrangement joins TRBV2 to TRBJ1-6; D gene ambiguous. The material was PBMCs, obtained from a glioma patient treated with radiotherapy, temozolomide or both. CDR3 sequence: CASSVGRENSPLHF. In DNA form, the CDR3 reads TGTGCCAGCAGTGTGGGTAGGGAGAATTCACCCCTCCACTTT.